This T cell receptor beta chain was captured in a study of T-cell reconstitution after alpha-beta-depleted transplantation in children (dated by TCRdb to 2015 to 2016). In the study overall: Using TCR repertoire profiling, the study followed T-cell immune reconstitution in a quantitative way in children after TCRalphabeta/CD19-depleted allogeneic hematopoietic cell transplantation. What the study reported, not specific to this receptor: Over the following months the frequencies of hyperexpanded clones went down, and after one year T-cell counts and TCRbeta diversity were mostly credited to newly produced T cells. The apparently early alphabetaT-cell count recovery about two months after transplant was reportedly dependent on only several hundred rapidly expanded clones derived from non-depleted graft cells. In some patients, high TCRbeta diversity at day 60 was attributed to recipient T cells and intrathymic progenitors that had survived conditioning.

The sample's treatment or condition label, decoded: allogeneic hematopoietic cell transplantation with graft depleted of TCRalphabeta T cells and CD19 B cells. The children who served as transplant recipients had been given grafts of TCRalphabeta/CD19-depleted allogeneic hematopoietic cells. Libraries were made using PCR. Sequencing took place on an Illumina HiSeq 2500. TCR libraries were prepared with molecular barcoding, using unique molecular identifiers to normalize TCRbeta repertoire quantification. The public reads were reprocessed in TCRdb via fastp at Q25 and MiXCR, keeping in-frame beta chains. Rows merge per CDR3 protein into single entries with the most common DNA and genes. Across this sample there are about a million distinct CDR3 sequences, with about 29% seen only once. The top ten clones comprise 28% of the sample. A note on this clonotype: Its antigen target is currently unknown. No base quality values were provided; no much bigger clone lies one nucleotide off.

The CDR3 contains 13 residues, cysteine and phenylalanine counted. Only the CDR3 part of the read is kept: 39 bases, read in frame from the first base. Per the germline V gene, ENHRY is the CDR1 and SYGVKD is the CDR2. V is shortened by 0 bases, J by 10 bases, and the region joining them spans 10 bases. The material sequenced was PBMCs, mostly from graft donor cells, taken 360 days after TCRalphabeta/CD19-depleted stem cell transplant. The source of this sequence is a boy under three years old who had a stem cell transplant for SCID, so the T cells may come from the graft donor. Recombination linked TRBV10-3 to TRBJ2-1, with the D gene not confidently named. The nucleotide sequence is given as TGTGCCATCAGTGAGTCGAACGGCAGAGAGCAGTTCTTC. Protein translation: CAISESNGREQFF.